This T cell receptor beta chain was sequenced for a study of blood T cell repertoires in COVID-19. Study overall: Nucleic acid was either cDNA or gDNA, and it came from T cells, B-cell-depleted T cells, or PBMCs.

Trimming at V came to 0 bases and at J to 3 bases, leaving 0 bases not matched to a gene. Germline values: CDR1 SGHRS, CDR2 YFSETQ. This CDR3 has 14 residues. Sequencing used immunoSEQ multiplex PCR; TCRdb keeps in-frame clones, though not all of them. The sample contains 15,000 to 20,000 clones, around 80% of which appear only once. The clonotype comes from an elderly man with acute or convalescent COVID-19. The chain employs TRBV5-1 and TRBJ2-5; TRBD1 matches at 9 bases. The sequenced sample was peripheral blood. CDR3 in amino acids: CASSLGTGEETQYF. CDR3 sequence (DNA): TGCGCCAGCAGCTTGGGGACAGGGGAAGAGACCCAGTACTTC.